This T cell receptor beta chain derives from a study of T cell responses to AZD1222 COVID-19 vaccine. Study findings and constraints: Among the donors, most were white British and more were female, and clonal diversity was possibly underestimated. Two doses of AZD1222 preceded a rise in Spike-specific TCR breadth and depth. Nearly half of spike-specific TCRs reportedly target unmutated variant regions. After the peak T cell response, and only then, were repertoires sampled.

Concerning this clone: What it binds is not known.

The table came from immunoSEQ multiplex PCR; TCRdb's copy has only in-frame clones and leaves some out. The data hold some 190,000 clones, with 80% to 95% observed a single time. Per the germline V gene, CDR1 is SGHTA and CDR2 is FQGTGA. J lost 2 bases, V lost 5 bases, and 10 bases had no gene match. The CDR3 consists of 16 residues. The input for sequencing was peripheral blood, taken 28 days after the second AZD1222 dose. This clonotype was obtained from an adult who received the AZD1222 COVID-19 vaccine. The rearrangement uses TRBV7-3 and TRBJ1-1, with 8 bases aligning to TRBD1. CDR3 protein: CASSRTAGGPNTEAFF. In DNA, the CDR3 is TGTGCCAGCAGCCGAACAGCAGGGGGCCCAAACACTGAAGCTTTCTTT. Filled out from reference TRBV7-3 and TRBJ1-1, the complete variable domain reads GAGVSQTPSNKVTEKGKYVELRCDPISGHTALYWYRQSLGQGPEFLIYFQGTGAADDSGLPNDRFFAVRPEGSVSTLKIQRTERGDSAVYLCASSRTAGGPNTEAFFGQGTRLTVV.